The next 10 T cell receptor beta chains were all read from a single sample in a study of cytomegalovirus exposure and HLA in healthy donors. In the PCR, 60 Vbeta and 13 Jbeta primers were used. The method was immunoSEQ multiplex PCR; TCRdb's version includes in-frame clones alone and lacks a portion of them. The repertoire consists of some 120,000 clones, with about 81% occurring once and the leading ten covering 1.1%. The sequenced material came from PBMCs. The receptor source for this set is a woman between 25 and 40 years old in good health and CMV-seronegative.

This chain links TRBV5-4 with TRBJ2-2; 8 nucleotides match TRBD2. In germline, CDR1 is SGHNT, CDR2 YYREEE (reference sequence). This CDR3 comprises 15 residues. The junction had 4 bases not matched to a gene; V was cut back by 4 bases and J by 2 bases. The CDR3 region is CASSHWTSNTGELFF. The CDR3 coding sequence is TGTGCCAGCAGCCATTGGACTAGCAACACCGGGGAGCTGTTTTTT.

V is TRBV18 and J is TRBJ2-5; TRBD1 might be the D (5 bases). Germline V lookup: CDR1 KGHSH, CDR2 LQKENI. The CDR3 extends over 14 amino acids. V lost 0 bases to trimming and J lost 1 base, with 6 bases between them. CDR3 sequence (DNA): TGTGCCAGCTCACCACCGACAGTCCAAGAGACCCAGTACTTC. This codes for CASSPPTVQETQYF.

This chain joins TRBV28 and TRBJ2-1; D may be TRBD2 (5 bases). Germline V gene sequence: CDR1 MDHEN, CDR2 SYDVKM. The CDR3 has 13 amino acids. Deletions cut 10 bases from V and 0 bases from J, with 10 bases between. The CDR3 nucleotides are TGTGCCACCACTGGGAGCTCCTACAATGAGCAGTTCTTC. This codes for CATTGSSYNEQFF.

The chain uses TRBV29-1 and TRBJ1-1; D remains unclear. Trimming took 2 bases from V and 1 from J, leaving 8 bases between them. The V gene's germline CDR1 is SQVTM and CDR2 ANQGSEA. The CDR3 is 13 amino acids. CDR3 nucleotides: TGCAGCGTTGAAAGGCCAGGGAACACTGAAGCTTTCTTT. It encodes CSVERPGNTEAFF.

The chain carries TRBV20-1 and TRBJ1-2; D uncertain. Germline lookup yields CDR1 DFQATT and CDR2 SNEGSKA (reference sequence). The length of the CDR3 is 10 residues. Trimming took off 2 bases at V and 12 bases at J, with 10 bases between the two ends. CDR3 nucleotide sequence: TGCAGTGCTAGAACCCCCGAGAACACCTTC. This translates into CSARTPENTF.

The V and J genes are TRBV18 and TRBJ1-6; TRBD1 agrees at 9 bases. CDR1 KGHSH and CDR2 LQKENI come from the germline V gene. V was pared by 3 bases and J by 9 bases, with 18 bases of the junction left unmatched. CDR3 length: 19 amino acids. CDR3 DNA: TGTGCCAGCTCACCCAACCTCGCGCGCGGACAGGGGAGGCGTTCACCCCTCCACTTT. Translating it yields CASSPNLARGQGRRSPLHF.

This chain uses TRBV7-2 with TRBJ2-7, with D possibly TRBD2 on 6 matching bases. V was pared by 5 bases and J by 1 base, with 15 bases between. The germline gives CDR1 SGHTA, CDR2 FQGNSA. The CDR3 is 15 amino acids. CDR3 coding DNA: TGTGCCAGCAGCCCCCGGCGGGACCCTTCCTACGAGCAGTACTTC. It specifies CASSPRRDPSYEQYF.

This rearrangement joins TRBV27 to TRBJ1-5, with 10 bases lining up with TRBD1. The V gene's germline CDR1 is MNHEY and CDR2 SMNVEV (reference sequence). With 5 bases clipped from V and 6 bases from J, the junction kept 13 bases outside the gene matches. This CDR3 has 17 residues. The CDR3 bases are TGTGCCAGCAGTCCCAAAAGACAGGGGGCAATTTTTCAGCCCCAGCATTTT. Protein product: CASSPKRQGAIFQPQHF.

The chain combines TRBV10-3 with TRBJ1-5; 8 bases agree with TRBD1. Trimming took 2 bases from V and 5 from J; bases not matched to a gene: 5. The germline CDR1 and CDR2 sequences are ENHRY and SYGVKD. The CDR3 has 15 amino acids. The DNA for the CDR3 is TGTGCCATCAGTGAGGGACAGGGAGGAGATCAGCCCCAGCATTTT. This codes for CAISEGQGGDQPQHF.

The V gene is TRBV9, the J gene TRBJ2-3; maybe TRBD2 (8 bases). The CDR3 sequence is 16 residues long. The germline V gene has CDR1 SGDLS and CDR2 YYNGEE. V lost 6 bases and J lost 2, with 19 bases in between. CDR3 nucleotides: TGTGCCAGCACCCGCGGGGGGACAGTCTACACAGATACGCAGTATTTT. Encoded protein: CASTRGGTVYTDTQYF.